The next 2 T cell receptor beta chains were all read from a single sample in a study of T-cell memory formation after mild COVID-19. In TCRdb, the 5' RACE reads were re-called with MiXCR into one record per CDR3 protein. The data show some 450,000 distinct CDR3 sequences, 15% to 25% seen once. The sample comprised PBMCs or a T cell subset sorted from them (not recorded which). These receptors were collected from an adult woman who had mild COVID-19 (a few samples of this study predate the infection). Cell type and time point are not known.

The chain links TRBV25-1 to TRBJ2-3; weak D call: TRBD2 (5 bases). V was shortened by 5 bases and J by 5 bases, with 14 bases between the two germline ends. The germline CDR1 and CDR2 sequences are MGHDK and SYGVNS. The CDR3 is 14 amino acids. Written as DNA, the CDR3 is TGTGCCAGCAGTCCGGTGAGGGAAGGAGATACGCAGTATTTT. It encodes CASSPVREGDTQYF. Full variable domain (remainder filled in from reference TRBV25-1 and TRBJ2-3): EADIYQTPRYLVIGTGKKITLECSQTMGHDKMYWYQQDPGMELHLIHYSYGVNSTEKGDLSSESTVSRIRTEHFPLTLESARPSHTSQYLCASSPVREGDTQYFGPGTRLTVL.

This clonotype was observed at least ten times. CDR3 region: CASSYWPVNSYEQYF. The CDR3 coding sequence is TGTGCCAGCAGTTACTGGCCAGTCAACTCCTACGAGCAGTACTTC. This chain links TRBV6-2 or TRBV6-3 with TRBJ2-7; D unresolved. Trimming removed 1 base from V and 0 bases from J, with 10 bases in between. The CDR3 consists of 15 residues. Germline V lookup: CDR1 MNHEY, CDR2 SVGEGT.